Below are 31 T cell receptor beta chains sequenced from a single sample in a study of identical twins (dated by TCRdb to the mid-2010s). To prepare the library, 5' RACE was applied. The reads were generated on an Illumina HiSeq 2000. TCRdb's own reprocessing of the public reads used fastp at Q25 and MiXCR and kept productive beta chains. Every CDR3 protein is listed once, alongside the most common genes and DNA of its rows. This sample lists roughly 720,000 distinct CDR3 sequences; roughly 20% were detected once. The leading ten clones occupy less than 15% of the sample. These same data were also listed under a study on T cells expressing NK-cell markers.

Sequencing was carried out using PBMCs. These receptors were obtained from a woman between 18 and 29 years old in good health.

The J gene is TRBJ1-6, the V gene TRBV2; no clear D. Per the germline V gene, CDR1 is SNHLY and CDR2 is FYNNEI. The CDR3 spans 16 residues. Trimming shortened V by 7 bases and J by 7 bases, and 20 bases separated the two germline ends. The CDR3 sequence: CASTPAPGRRNSPLHF. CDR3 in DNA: TGTGCCAGCACCCCCGCGCCGGGCCGGCGGAATTCACCCCTCCACTTT.

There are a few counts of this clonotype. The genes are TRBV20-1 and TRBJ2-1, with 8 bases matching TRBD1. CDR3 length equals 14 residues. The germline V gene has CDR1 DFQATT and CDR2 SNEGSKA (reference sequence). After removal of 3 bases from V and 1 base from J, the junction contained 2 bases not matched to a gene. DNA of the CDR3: TGCAGTGCTAGTTGGGACAGGTCCTACAATGAGCAGTTCTTC. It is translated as CSASWDRSYNEQFF.

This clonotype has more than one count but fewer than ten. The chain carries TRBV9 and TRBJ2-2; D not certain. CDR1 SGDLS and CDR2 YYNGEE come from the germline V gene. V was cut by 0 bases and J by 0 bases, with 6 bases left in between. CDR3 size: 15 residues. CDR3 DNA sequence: TGTGCCAGCAGCGTAGCTACTGCGAACACCGGGGAGCTGTTTTTT. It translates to CASSVATANTGELFF.

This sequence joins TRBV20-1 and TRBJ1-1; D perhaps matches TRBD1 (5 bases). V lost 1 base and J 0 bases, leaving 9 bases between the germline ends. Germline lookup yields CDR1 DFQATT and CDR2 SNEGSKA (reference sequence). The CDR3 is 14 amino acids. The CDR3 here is CSARVVTVNTEAFF. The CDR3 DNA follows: TGCAGTGCTAGAGTAGTGACAGTGAACACTGAAGCTTTCTTT.

DNA of the CDR3: TGTGCCAGCAGCCCTAGACACCGGGGTCTGTTTTTT. Its translation: CASSPRHRGLFF. The chain couples TRBV12-3 or TRBV12-4 to TRBJ1-4; no clear D. There are 12 residues in the CDR3. V was clipped by 6 bases and J by 14 bases, with 16 bases between them.

The CDR3 here is CASSLAAGGGTYEQYF. The CDR3 DNA sequence: TGCGCCAGCAGCTTGGCCGCGGGAGGTGGTACCTACGAGCAGTACTTC. The chain carries TRBV5-1 and TRBJ2-7; TRBD2 matches at 8 bases. The CDR3 is 16 residues long. Germline lookup yields CDR1 SGHRS and CDR2 YFSETQ. V shed 0 bases and J 2 bases; nucleotides not matched to a gene: 7.

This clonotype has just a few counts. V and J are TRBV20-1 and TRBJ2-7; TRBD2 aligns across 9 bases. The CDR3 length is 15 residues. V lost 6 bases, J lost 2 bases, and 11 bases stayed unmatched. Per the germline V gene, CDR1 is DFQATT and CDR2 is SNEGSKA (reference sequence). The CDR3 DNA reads TGCAGTGCCGTACTGGGGCGGGAGGGCCCCTACGAGCAGTACTTC. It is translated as CSAVLGREGPYEQYF.

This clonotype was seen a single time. Here the CDR3 reads CASSAGAFYNEQFF. The CDR3, as DNA: TGTGCCAGCAGTGCAGGGGCCTTTTACAATGAGCAGTTCTTC. V is TRBV6-1 and J is TRBJ2-1; possibly TRBD1 for D (6 bases). This CDR3 has 14 residues. Trimming pared 4 bases from V and 4 bases from J, leaving 11 bases between. Per the germline V gene, CDR1 is MNHNS and CDR2 is SASEGT.

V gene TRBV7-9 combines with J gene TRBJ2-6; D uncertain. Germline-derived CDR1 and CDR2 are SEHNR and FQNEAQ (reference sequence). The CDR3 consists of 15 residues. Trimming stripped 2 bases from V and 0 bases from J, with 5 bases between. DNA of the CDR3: TGTGCCAGCAGCTTACAAATCTCTGGGGCCAACGTCCTGACTTTC. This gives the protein CASSLQISGANVLTF.

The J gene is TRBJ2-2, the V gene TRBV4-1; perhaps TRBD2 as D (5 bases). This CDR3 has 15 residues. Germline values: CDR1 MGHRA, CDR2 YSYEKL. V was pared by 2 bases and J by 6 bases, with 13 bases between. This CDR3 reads CASSQLRGISGELFF. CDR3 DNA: TGCGCCAGCAGCCAACTTCGAGGGATCTCCGGGGAGCTGTTTTTT.

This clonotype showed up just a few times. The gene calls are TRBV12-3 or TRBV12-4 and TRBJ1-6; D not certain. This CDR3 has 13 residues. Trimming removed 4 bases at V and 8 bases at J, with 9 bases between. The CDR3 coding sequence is TGTGCCAGCAGTTCGATAGATGATTCACCCCTCCACTTT. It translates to CASSSIDDSPLHF.

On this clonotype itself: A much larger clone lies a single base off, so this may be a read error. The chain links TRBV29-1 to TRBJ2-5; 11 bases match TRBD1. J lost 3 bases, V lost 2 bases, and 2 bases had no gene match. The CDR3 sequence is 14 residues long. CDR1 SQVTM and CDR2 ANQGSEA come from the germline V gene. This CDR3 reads CSVERTGGEETQYF. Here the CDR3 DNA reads TGCAGCGTTGAAAGGACAGGGGGCGAAGAGACCCAGTACTTC.

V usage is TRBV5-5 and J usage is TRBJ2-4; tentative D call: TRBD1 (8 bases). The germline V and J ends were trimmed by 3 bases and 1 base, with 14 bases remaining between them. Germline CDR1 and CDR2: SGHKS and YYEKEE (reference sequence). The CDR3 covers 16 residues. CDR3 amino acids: CASSSRGREAKNIQYF. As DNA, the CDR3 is TGTGCCAGCAGCTCCAGGGGGCGGGAGGCCAAAAACATTCAGTACTTC.

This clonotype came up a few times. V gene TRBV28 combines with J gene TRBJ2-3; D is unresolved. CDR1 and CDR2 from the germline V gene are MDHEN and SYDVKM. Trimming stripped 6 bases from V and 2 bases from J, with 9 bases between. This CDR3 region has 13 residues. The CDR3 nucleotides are TGTGCCAGCAGAGACCTCGCCACAGATACGCAGTATTTT. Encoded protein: CASRDLATDTQYF.

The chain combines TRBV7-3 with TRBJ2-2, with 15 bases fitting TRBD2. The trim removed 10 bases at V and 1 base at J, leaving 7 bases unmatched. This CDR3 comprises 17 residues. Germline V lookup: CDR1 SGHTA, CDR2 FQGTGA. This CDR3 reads CAIPGLAGGENTGELFF. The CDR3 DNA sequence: TGTGCCATCCCGGGACTAGCGGGGGGCGAGAACACCGGGGAGCTGTTTTTT.

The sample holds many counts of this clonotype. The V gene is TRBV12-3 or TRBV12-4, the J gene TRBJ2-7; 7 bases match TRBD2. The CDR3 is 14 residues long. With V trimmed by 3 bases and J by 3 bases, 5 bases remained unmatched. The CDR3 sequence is CASSFTGRSYEQYF. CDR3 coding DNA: TGTGCCAGCAGTTTTACCGGGAGGAGCTACGAGCAGTACTTC.

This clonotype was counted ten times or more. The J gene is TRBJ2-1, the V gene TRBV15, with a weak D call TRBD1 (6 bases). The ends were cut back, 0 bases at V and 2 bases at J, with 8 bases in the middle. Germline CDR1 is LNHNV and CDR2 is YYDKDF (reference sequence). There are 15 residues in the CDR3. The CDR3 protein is CATSREQGPYNEQFF. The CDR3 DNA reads TGTGCCACCAGCAGAGAACAGGGTCCCTACAATGAGCAGTTCTTC.

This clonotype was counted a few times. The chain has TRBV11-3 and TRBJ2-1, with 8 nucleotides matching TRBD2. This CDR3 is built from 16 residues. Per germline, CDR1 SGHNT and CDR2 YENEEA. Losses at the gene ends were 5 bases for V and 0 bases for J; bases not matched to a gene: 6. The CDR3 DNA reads TGTGCCAGCAGCGAGCGGGGGAGAAGCTCCTACAATGAGCAGTTCTTC. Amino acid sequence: CASSERGRSSYNEQFF.

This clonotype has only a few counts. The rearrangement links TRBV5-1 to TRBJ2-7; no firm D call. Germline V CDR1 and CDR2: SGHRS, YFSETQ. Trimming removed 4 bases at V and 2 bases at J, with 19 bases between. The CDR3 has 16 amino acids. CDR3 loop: CASSPSPPPVAYEQYF. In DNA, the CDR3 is TGCGCCAGCAGCCCGTCTCCCCCGCCCGTCGCCTACGAGCAGTACTTC. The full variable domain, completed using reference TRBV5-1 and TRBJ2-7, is KAGVTQTPRYLIKTRGQQVTLSCSPISGHRSVSWYQQTPGQGLQFLFEYFSETQRNKGNFPGRFSGRQFSNSRSEMNVSTLELGDSALYLCASSPSPPPVAYEQYFGPGTRLTVT.

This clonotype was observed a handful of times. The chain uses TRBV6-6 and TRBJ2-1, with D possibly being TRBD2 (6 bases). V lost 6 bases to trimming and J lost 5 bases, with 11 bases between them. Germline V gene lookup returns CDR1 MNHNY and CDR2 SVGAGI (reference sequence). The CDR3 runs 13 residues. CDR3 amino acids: CASSRGVHNEQFF. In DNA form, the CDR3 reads TGTGCCAGCAGCCGCGGGGTCCACAATGAGCAGTTCTTC.

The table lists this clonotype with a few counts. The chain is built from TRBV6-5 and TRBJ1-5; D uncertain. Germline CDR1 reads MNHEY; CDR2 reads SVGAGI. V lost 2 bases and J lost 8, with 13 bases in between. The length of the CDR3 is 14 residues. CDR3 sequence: CASSYGRGLEPQHF. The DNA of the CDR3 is TGTGCCAGCAGTTACGGTCGGGGATTGGAGCCCCAGCATTTT.

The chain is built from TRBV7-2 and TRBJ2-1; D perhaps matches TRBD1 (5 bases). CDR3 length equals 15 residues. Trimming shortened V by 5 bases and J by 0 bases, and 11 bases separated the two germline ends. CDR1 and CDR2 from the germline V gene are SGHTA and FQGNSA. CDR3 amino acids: CASSVTGHSYNEQFF. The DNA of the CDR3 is TGTGCCAGCAGCGTAACAGGCCACTCCTACAATGAGCAGTTCTTC.

CDR3 amino acids: CASSLGALRSGGSSYNEQFF. The CDR3 coding sequence is TGCGCCAGCAGCTTGGGCGCCCTCAGGAGCGGGGGTAGCTCCTACAATGAGCAGTTCTTC. The chain couples TRBV5-1 to TRBJ2-1, with 8 bases identical to TRBD2. Looked up from germline, CDR1 is SGHRS and CDR2 is YFSETQ. Trimming cost V 0 bases and J 0 bases; bases outside gene matches: 14. CDR3 length: 20 residues.

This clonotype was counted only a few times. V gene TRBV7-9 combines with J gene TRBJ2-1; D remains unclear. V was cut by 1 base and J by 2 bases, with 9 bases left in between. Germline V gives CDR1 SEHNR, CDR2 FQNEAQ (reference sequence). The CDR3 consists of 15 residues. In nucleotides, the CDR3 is TGTGCCAGCAGCTTAGACGGCCCGACCTACAATGAGCAGTTCTTC. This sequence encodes CASSLDGPTYNEQFF.

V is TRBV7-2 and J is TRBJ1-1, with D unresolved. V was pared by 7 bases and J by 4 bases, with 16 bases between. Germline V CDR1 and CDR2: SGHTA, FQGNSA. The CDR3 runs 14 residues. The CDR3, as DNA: TGTGCCAGCATCTCGAAAGTAGGGTTCACTGAAGCTTTCTTT. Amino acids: CASISKVGFTEAFF.

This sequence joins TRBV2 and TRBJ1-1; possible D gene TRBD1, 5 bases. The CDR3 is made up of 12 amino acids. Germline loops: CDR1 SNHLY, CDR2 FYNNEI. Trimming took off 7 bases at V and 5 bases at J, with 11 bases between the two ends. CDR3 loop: CASIGTGTEAFF. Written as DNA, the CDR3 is TGTGCCAGCATTGGGACGGGGACTGAAGCTTTCTTT.

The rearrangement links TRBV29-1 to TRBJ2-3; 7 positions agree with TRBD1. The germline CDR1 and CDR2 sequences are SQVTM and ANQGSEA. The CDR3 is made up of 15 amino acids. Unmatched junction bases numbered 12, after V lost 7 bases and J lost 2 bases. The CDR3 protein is CSAKRQGTLTDTQYF. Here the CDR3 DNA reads TGCAGCGCCAAGAGACAGGGAACTCTCACAGATACGCAGTATTTT.

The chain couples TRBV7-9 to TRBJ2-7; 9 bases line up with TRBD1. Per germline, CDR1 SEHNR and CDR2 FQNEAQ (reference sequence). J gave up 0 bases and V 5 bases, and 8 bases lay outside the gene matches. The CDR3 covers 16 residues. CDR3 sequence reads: CASSPRQGESSYEQYF. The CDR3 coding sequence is TGTGCCAGCAGCCCGAGACAGGGGGAGAGCTCCTACGAGCAGTACTTC.

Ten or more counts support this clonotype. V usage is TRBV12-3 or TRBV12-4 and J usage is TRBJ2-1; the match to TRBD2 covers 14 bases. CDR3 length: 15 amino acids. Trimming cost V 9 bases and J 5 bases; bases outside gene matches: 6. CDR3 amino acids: CASRLAGGPDNEQFF. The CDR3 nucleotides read TGTGCCAGTAGACTAGCGGGAGGGCCGGACAATGAGCAGTTCTTC.

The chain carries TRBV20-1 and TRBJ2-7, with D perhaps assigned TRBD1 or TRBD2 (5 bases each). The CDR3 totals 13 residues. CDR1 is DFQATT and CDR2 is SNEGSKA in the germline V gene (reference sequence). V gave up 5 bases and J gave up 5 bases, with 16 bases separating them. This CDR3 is CSAETWGSNEQYF. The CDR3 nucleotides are TGCAGTGCTGAGACTTGGGGGTCCAACGAGCAGTACTTC.

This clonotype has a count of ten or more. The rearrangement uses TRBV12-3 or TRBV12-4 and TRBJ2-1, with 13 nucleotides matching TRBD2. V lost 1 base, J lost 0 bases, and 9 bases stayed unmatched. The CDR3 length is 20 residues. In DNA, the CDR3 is TGTGCCAGCAGTTTAGTGTCTCGGGGACTAGCGGGGATCTCCTACAATGAGCAGTTCTTC. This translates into CASSLVSRGLAGISYNEQFF.